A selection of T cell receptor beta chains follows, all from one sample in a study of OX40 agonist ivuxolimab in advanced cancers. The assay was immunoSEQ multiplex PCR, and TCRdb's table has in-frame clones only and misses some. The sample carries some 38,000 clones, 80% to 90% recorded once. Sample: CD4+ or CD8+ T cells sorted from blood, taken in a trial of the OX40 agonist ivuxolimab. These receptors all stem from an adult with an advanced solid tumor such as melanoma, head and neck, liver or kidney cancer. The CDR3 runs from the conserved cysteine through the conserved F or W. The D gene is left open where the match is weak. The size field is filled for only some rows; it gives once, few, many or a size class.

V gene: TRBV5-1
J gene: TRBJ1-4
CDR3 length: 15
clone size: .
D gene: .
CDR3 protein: CASSWQAHPREKLFF
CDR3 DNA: TGCGCCAGCAGTTGGCAGGCCCACCCCAGAGAAAAACTGTTTTTT

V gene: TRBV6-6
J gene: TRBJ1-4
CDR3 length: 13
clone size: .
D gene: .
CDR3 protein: CASSYSSGGQLFF
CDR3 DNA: TGTGCCAGCAGTTACTCGAGCGGGGGGCAACTGTTTTTT

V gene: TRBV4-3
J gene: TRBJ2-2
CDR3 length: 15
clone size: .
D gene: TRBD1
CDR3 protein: CASSLGTGWTGELFF
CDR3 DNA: TGCGCCAGCAGCCTCGGGACAGGGTGGACCGGGGAGCTGTTTTTT

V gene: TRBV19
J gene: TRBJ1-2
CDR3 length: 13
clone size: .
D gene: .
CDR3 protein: CASKIPGNYGYTF
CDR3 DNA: TGTGCCAGTAAAATCCCCGGGAACTATGGCTACACCTTC

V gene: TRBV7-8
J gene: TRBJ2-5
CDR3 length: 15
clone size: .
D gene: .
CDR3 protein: CASSLAREGGEAQYF
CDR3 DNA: TGTGCCAGCAGCTTAGCGCGAGAGGGGGGAGAGGCCCAGTACTTC

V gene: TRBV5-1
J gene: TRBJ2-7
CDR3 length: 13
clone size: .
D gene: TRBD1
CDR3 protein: CASSPDRGYEQYF
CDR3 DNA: TGCGCCAGCAGCCCGGACAGGGGTTACGAGCAGTACTTC

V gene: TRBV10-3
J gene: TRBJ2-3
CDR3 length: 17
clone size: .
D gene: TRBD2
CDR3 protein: CAISESRGGGIADTQYF
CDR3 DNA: TGTGCCATCAGTGAGTCGCGGGGGGGAGGGATTGCAGATACGCAGTATTTT

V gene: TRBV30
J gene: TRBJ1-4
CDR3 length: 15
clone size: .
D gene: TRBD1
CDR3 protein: CAWSVGTVTNEKLFF
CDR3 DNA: TGTGCCTGGAGTGTAGGGACAGTAACTAATGAAAAACTGTTTTTT

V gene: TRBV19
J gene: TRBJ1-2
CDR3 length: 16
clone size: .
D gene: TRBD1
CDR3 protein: CASKPRTGGQDYGYTF
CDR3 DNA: TGTGCCAGTAAACCACGGACAGGGGGTCAGGACTATGGCTACACCTTC

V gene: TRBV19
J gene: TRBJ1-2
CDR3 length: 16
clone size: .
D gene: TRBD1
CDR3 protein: CASSIDDGDRVIGYTF
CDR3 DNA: TGTGCCAGTAGTATAGATGACGGGGACAGGGTGATCGGCTACACCTTC

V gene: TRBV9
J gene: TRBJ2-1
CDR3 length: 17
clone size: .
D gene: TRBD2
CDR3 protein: CASSPGLAVSSYNEQFF
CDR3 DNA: TGTGCCAGCAGCCCTGGACTAGCGGTTAGCTCCTACAATGAGCAGTTCTTC

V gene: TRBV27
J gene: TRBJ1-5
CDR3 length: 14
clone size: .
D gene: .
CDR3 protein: CASRKEGVNQPQHF
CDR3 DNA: TGTGCCAGCAGGAAAGAAGGGGTTAATCAGCCCCAGCATTTT

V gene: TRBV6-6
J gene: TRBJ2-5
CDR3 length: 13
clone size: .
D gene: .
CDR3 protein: CASRPLAEETQYF
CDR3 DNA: TGTGCCAGCAGACCGTTGGCGGAAGAGACCCAGTACTTC

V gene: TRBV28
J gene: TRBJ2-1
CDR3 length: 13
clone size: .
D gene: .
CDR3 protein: CASSFAGGNEQFF
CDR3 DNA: TGTGCCAGCAGTTTTGCTGGGGGCAATGAGCAGTTCTTC

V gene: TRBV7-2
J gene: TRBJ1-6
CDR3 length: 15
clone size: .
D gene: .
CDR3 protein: CASSPESSYNSPLHF
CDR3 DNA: TGTGCCAGCAGCCCGGAGAGCTCCTATAATTCACCCCTCCACTTT

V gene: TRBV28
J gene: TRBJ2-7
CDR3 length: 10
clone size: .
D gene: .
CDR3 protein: CASSGYEQYF
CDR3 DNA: TGTGCCAGCAGTGGATACGAGCAGTACTTC

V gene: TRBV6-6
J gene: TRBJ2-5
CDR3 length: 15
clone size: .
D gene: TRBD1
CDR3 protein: CASREPGQGQETQYF
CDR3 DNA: TGTGCCAGCAGGGAGCCTGGACAGGGGCAAGAGACCCAGTACTTC

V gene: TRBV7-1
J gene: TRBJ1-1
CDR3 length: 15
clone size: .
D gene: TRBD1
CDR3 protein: CASRQPTGGGTEAFF
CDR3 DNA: TGTGCCAGCAGGCAACCTACAGGGGGTGGCACTGAAGCTTTCTTT

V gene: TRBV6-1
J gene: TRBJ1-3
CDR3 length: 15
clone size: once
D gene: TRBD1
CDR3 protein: CASSENRGQGNTIYF
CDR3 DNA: TGTGCCAGCAGTGAAAACAGGGGGCAAGGAAACACCATATATTTT

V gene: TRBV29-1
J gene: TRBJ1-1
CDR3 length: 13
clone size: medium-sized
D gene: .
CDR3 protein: CSVEEGGNTEAFF
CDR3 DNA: TGCAGCGTTGAAGAGGGGGGGAACACTGAAGCTTTCTTT

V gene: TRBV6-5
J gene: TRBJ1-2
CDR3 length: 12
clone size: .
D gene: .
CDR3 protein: CASSGGGNGYTF
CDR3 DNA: TGTGCCAGCAGTGGGGGGGGGAACGGCTACACCTTC

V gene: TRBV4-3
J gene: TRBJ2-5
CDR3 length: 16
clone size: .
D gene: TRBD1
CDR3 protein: CASSQEADRGRETQYF
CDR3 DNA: TGCGCCAGCAGCCAAGAAGCCGACAGGGGAAGAGAGACCCAGTACTTC

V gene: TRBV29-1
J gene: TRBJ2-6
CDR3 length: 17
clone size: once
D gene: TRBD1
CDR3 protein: CSVLGTGHASGANVLTF
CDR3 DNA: TGCAGCGTACTGGGGACAGGCCACGCATCTGGGGCCAACGTCCTGACTTTC

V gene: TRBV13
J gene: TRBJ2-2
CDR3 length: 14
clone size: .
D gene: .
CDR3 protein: CASSLGEGRRELFF
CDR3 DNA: TGTGCCAGCAGCTTAGGCGAGGGACGGCGGGAGCTGTTTTTT

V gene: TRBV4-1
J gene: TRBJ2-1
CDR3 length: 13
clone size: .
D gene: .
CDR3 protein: CASSHPGGDEQFF
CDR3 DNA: TGCGCCAGCAGCCACCCGGGCGGCGATGAGCAGTTCTTC

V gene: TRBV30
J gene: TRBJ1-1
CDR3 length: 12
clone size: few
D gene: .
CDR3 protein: CAWEGSSTEAFF
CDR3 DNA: TGTGCCTGGGAGGGAAGCAGTACTGAAGCTTTCTTT

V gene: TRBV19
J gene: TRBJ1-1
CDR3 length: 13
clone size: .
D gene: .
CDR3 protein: CASSRGVFTEAFF
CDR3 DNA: TGTGCCAGTAGTAGAGGGGTTTTCACTGAAGCTTTCTTT

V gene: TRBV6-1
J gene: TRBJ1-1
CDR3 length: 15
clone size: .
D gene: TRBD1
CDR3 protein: CASSEDEGANTEAFF
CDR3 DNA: TGTGCCAGCAGTGAAGACGAGGGGGCGAACACTGAAGCTTTCTTT

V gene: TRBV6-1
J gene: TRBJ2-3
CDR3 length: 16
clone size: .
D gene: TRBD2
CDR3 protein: CASSEISGGSTDTQYF
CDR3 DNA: TGTGCCAGCAGTGAAATAAGCGGGGGATCCACAGATACGCAGTATTTT

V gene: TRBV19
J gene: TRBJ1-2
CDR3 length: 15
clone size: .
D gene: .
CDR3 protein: CASSMGQGIEYGYTF
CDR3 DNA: TGTGCCAGTAGTATGGGGCAGGGGATAGAGTATGGCTACACCTTC

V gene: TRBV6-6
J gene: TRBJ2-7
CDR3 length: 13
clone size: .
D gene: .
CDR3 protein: CASSYSGGHEQYF
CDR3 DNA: TGTGCCAGCAGTTACTCTGGGGGCCACGAGCAGTACTTC

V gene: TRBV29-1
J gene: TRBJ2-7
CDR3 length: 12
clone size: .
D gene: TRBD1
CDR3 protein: CSVPTGVNEQYF
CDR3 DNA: TGCAGCGTGCCTACAGGGGTGAACGAGCAGTACTTC

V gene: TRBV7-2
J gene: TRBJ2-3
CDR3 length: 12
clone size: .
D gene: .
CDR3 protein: CASSLVADTQYF
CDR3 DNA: TGTGCCAGCAGCTTAGTAGCAGATACGCAGTATTTT

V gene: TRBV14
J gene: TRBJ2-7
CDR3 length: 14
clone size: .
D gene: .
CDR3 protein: CASSQLGRGAEQYF
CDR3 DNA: TGTGCCAGCAGCCAACTTGGCAGGGGGGCCGAGCAGTACTTC

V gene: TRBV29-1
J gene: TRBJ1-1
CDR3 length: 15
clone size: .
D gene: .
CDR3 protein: CSVEDLQQGWTEAFF
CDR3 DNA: TGCAGCGTTGAAGATCTACAGCAGGGCTGGACTGAAGCTTTCTTT

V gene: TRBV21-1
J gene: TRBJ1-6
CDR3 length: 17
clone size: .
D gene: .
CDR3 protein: CASSKAQGIRTRSPLHF
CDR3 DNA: TGTGCCAGCAGCAAAGCGCAGGGAATAAGGACTCGTTCACCCCTCCACTTT

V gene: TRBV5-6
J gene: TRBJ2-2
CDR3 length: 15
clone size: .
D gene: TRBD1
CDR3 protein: CASIGQGEGTGELFF
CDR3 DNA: TGTGCCAGCATTGGACAGGGCGAGGGCACCGGGGAGCTGTTTTTT

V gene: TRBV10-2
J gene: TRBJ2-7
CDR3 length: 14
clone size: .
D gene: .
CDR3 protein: CASSEKGPAGEQYF
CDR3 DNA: TGCGCCAGCAGTGAAAAAGGGCCCGCGGGGGAGCAGTACTTC

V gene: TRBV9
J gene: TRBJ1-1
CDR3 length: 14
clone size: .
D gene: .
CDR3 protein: CASSVAGPGTEAFF
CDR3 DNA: TGTGCCAGCAGCGTAGCTGGGCCGGGCACTGAAGCTTTCTTT

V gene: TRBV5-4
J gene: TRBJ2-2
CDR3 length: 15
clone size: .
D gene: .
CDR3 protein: CASSSGGGRAGELFF
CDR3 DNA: TGTGCCAGCAGCTCAGGAGGGGGGCGCGCCGGGGAGCTGTTTTTT

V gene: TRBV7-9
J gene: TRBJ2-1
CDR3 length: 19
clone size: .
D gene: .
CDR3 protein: CASSLTGSYSLASYNEQFF
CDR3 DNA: TGTGCCAGCAGCTTGACTGGGTCGTACAGCCTAGCGTCCTACAATGAGCAGTTCTTC

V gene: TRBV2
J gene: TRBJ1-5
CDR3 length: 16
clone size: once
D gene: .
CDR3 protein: CASSDLPGQSNQPQHF
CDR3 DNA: TGTGCCAGCAGTGACCTACCGGGACAAAGCAATCAGCCCCAGCATTTT

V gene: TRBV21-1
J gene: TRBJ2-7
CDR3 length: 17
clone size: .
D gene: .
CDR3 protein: CASSKYYPSVDPWEQYF
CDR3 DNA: TGTGCCAGCAGCAAATATTACCCTTCAGTAGACCCTTGGGAGCAGTACTTC

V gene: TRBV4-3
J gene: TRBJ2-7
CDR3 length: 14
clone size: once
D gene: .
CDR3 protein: CASSQDSWGYEQYF
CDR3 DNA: TGCGCCAGCAGCCAAGACTCTTGGGGCTACGAGCAGTACTTC

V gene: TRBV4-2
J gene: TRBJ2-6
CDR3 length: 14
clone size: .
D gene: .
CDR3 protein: CASRRVVGANVLTF
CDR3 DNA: TGTGCCAGCAGACGGGTGGTCGGGGCCAACGTCCTGACTTTC

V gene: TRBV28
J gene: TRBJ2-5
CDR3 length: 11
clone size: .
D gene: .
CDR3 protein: CASSTVGTQYF
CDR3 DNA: TGTGCCAGCAGTACAGTTGGGACCCAGTACTTC

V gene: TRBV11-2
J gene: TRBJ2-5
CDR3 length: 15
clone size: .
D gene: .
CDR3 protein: CASSLFLGRQETQYF
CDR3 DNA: TGTGCCAGCAGCTTATTTCTGGGTCGACAAGAGACCCAGTACTTC

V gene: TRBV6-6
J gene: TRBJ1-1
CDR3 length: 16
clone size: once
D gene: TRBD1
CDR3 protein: CASSPGTAVVDTEAFF
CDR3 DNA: TGTGCCAGCAGTCCCGGGACAGCGGTAGTGGACACTGAAGCTTTCTTT

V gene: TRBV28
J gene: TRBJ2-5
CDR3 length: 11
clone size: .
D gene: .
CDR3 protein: CASSFVETQYF
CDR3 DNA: TGTGCCAGCAGTTTCGTGGAGACCCAGTACTTC

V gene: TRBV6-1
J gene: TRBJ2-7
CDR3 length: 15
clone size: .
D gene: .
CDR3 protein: CASYTSGPAPYEQYF
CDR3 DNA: TGTGCCAGCTACACAAGTGGTCCGGCTCCCTACGAGCAGTACTTC

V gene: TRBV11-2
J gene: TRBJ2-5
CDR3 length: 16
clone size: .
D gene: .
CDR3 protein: CASSLGPRGPPKTQYF
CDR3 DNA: TGTGCCAGCAGTTTAGGTCCCCGAGGCCCCCCTAAGACCCAGTACTTC

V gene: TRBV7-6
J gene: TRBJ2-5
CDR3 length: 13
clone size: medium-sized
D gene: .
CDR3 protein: CASTPLELGDQYF
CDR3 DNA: TGTGCCAGCACTCCCTTGGAGCTGGGGGACCAGTACTTC

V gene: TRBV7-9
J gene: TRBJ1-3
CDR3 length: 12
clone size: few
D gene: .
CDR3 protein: CASSRFGNTIYF
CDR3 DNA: TGTGCCAGCAGCAGATTTGGAAACACCATATATTTT

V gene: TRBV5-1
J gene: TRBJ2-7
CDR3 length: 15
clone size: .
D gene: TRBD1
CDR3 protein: CASSFHRGYVDEQYF
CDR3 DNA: TGCGCCAGCAGCTTCCACAGGGGTTATGTCGACGAGCAGTACTTC